The following is a TCR beta chain sequence with its context. Its matching antigen is unknown. Generated by immunoSEQ multiplex PCR, the TCRdb table keeps only in-frame clones and is missing some. The data contain more than 250,000 clones, roughly 90% of them singletons. The donors were members of the approximately 130-subject validation cohort (separate from the approximately 670-subject first cohort). These data come from a study of cytomegalovirus exposure and HLA in healthy donors. General study results and limits: According to a subsequent analysis, TCR clusters identified in the first cohort showed a tendency to co-occur across the roughly 110 validation repertoires. The classifier was said to identify cytomegalovirus status with high specificity and sensitivity. Many donors shared some public TCRs, even though most TCR sequences were rare.

The receptor was derived from a woman younger than 30 in good health and CMV-seronegative. Sequencing input: PBMCs.

In DNA form, the CDR3 reads TGCAGCGTTGACCGACCTAGCGGGAGGAACGGCGGGGTCTACTACAATGAGCAGTTCTTC. This codes for CSVDRPSGRNGGVYYNEQFF. The genes are TRBV29-1 and TRBJ2-1; 11 bases line up with TRBD2. V was clipped by 3 bases and J by 3 bases; unmatched bases: 19. Germline CDR1 is SQVTM and CDR2 is ANQGSEA. This CDR3 region has 20 residues.